Presented here are 16 T cell receptor beta chains from one specimen sequenced in a study of long-term antiretroviral therapy in people with HIV. With survey level as its setting, the immunoSEQ assay was v3.0. Generated by immunoSEQ multiplex PCR, the TCRdb table keeps only in-frame clones and is missing some. Seen here are approximately 24,000 clones, roughly three quarters observed once, and the top ten hold over 8.5%. Sequences were derived from unsorted PBMCs, sampled 2.1 years after starting antiretroviral therapy. The receptors were sampled from a young man with HIV.

The rearrangement joins TRBV11-1 to TRBJ2-4, with D maybe TRBD2 (5 bases). CDR3 size: 16 residues. V lost 1 base to trimming and J lost 1 base, with 11 bases between them. The germline gives CDR1 SGHAT, CDR2 FQDESV (reference sequence). This CDR3 is CASSLGAGRAKNIQYF. The CDR3 nucleotides read TGTGCCAGCAGCTTAGGGGCGGGCCGCGCCAAAAACATTCAGTACTTC.

The chain recombines TRBV9 with TRBJ2-3, with 7 bases that match TRBD2. Germline V CDR1 and CDR2: SGDLS, YYNGEE. J lost 1 base, V lost 4 bases, and 12 bases had no gene match. The CDR3 is made up of 17 amino acids. CDR3 sequence (DNA): TGTGCCAGCAGCACCCCAGGAGGGAGGGCCGGCACAGATACGCAGTATTTT. Its protein product is CASSTPGGRAGTDTQYF. The complete variable domain, with remaining parts taken from reference TRBV9 and TRBJ2-3, reads DSGVTQTPKHLITATGQRVTLRCSPRSGDLSVYWYQQSLDQGLQFLIQYYNGEERAKGNILERFSAQQFPDLHSELNLSSLELGDSALYFCASSTPGGRAGTDTQYFGPGTRLTVL.

The chain joins TRBV18 to TRBJ2-3, with no clear D. The CDR3 is 14 amino acids. Trimming stripped 0 bases from V and 2 bases from J, with 6 bases between. Germline loops: CDR1 KGHSH, CDR2 LQKENI. DNA of the CDR3: TGTGCCAGCTCACCACCCCCTTCCACAGATACGCAGTATTTT. Translated: CASSPPPSTDTQYF.

The genes are TRBV7-6 and TRBJ1-5; D ambiguous. V was cut by 1 base and J by 5 bases, with 6 bases left in between. Germline loops: CDR1 SGHVS, CDR2 FNYEAQ. CDR3 length equals 13 residues. This chain's CDR3 is CASSLGTDQPQHF. CDR3 in DNA: TGTGCCAGCAGCTTAGGGACGGATCAGCCCCAGCATTTT.

This rearrangement joins TRBV29-1 to TRBJ2-2, with D perhaps assigned TRBD1 or TRBD2 (6 bases each). CDR1 is SQVTM and CDR2 is ANQGSEA in the germline V gene. The CDR3 contains 17 residues. V shed 5 bases and J shed 6 bases, with 25 bases lying between them. The CDR3 here is CSVLGEGGAGLAGELFF. The CDR3 DNA reads TGCAGCGTTCTGGGTGAGGGGGGCGCCGGGCTCGCCGGGGAGCTGTTTTTT.

The chain joins TRBV9 to TRBJ2-7; 11 positions match TRBD2. The V and J ends lost 3 bases and 5 bases, in that order; junction bases with no gene match: 7. Germline V lookup: CDR1 SGDLS, CDR2 YYNGEE. CDR3 size: 15 residues. The CDR3 nucleotides are TGTGCCAGCAGCGCCGCGGGACTAGCGGCCCACGAGCAGTACTTC. It codes for CASSAAGLAAHEQYF.

The chain has TRBV30 and TRBJ2-4; TRBD1 might be the D (7 bases). Trimming shortened V by 4 bases and J by 2 bases, and 12 bases separated the two germline ends. Germline CDR1 GTSNPN, CDR2 SVGIG (reference sequence). This CDR3 is 14 amino acids long. The CDR3 DNA reads TGTGCCTGGACCGGAGGGGGCTCCAAAAACATTCAGTACTTC. Translation gives CAWTGGGSKNIQYF.

This clone has a handful of counts. The chain recombines TRBV4-1 with TRBJ1-6; TRBD1 might be the D (5 bases). CDR3 length equals 15 residues. Trimming took off 1 base at V and 7 bases at J, with 11 bases between the two ends. Germline V lookup: CDR1 MGHRA, CDR2 YSYEKL. The CDR3 coding sequence is TGCGCCAGCAGCCAAGGGACACTAGCCAATTCACCCCTCCACTTT. Its translation is CASSQGTLANSPLHF.

The chain links TRBV5-1 to TRBJ1-1; D possibly corresponds to TRBD1 (6 bases). The V gene's germline CDR1 is SGHRS and CDR2 YFSETQ. The CDR3 is 15 amino acids. V was pared by 4 bases and J by 3 bases, with 16 bases between. In DNA, the CDR3 is TGCGCCAGCAGCCTAACCGGGGGCGGGGACACTGAAGCTTTCTTT. Amino acid sequence: CASSLTGGGDTEAFF.

This clone showed up just a few times. V and J are TRBV6-5 and TRBJ1-6; 8 bases agree with TRBD1. This CDR3 has 14 residues. Per germline, CDR1 MNHEY and CDR2 SVGAGI. V was clipped by 5 bases and J by 7 bases; unmatched bases: 4. The CDR3 bases are TGTGCCAGCAGTCGGACAGGGTACAATTCACCCCTCCACTTT. The encoded protein is CASSRTGYNSPLHF.

In its sample, this clone was seen a few times. V is TRBV6-6 and J is TRBJ1-5; possible D gene TRBD1, 5 bases. CDR1 and CDR2 (germline): MNHNY, SVGAGI (reference sequence). V was shortened by 0 bases and J by 7 bases, with 7 bases between the two germline ends. This CDR3 has 13 residues. The DNA for the CDR3 is TGTGCCAGCAGTTACTCGTGGGGGCAGCCCCAGCATTTT. Translated: CASSYSWGQPQHF.

V usage is TRBV30 and J usage is TRBJ1-6; 8 nucleotides agree with TRBD1. V trimming: 2 bases; J trimming: 1 base; junction bases outside the gene matches: 1. The length of the CDR3 is 15 residues. Germline CDR1 GTSNPN, CDR2 SVGIG (reference sequence). CDR3 region: CAWSNRGSYNSPLHF. For the CDR3, the DNA is TGTGCCTGGAGTAACAGGGGGTCCTATAATTCACCCCTCCACTTT.

The sample holds one count of this clone. This sequence joins TRBV28 and TRBJ2-2; maybe TRBD2 (6 bases). Trimming removed 5 bases from V and 4 bases from J, with 14 bases in between. The CDR3 runs 15 residues. Looked up from germline, CDR1 is MDHEN and CDR2 is SYDVKM. The CDR3, as DNA: TGTGCCAGCAGTCCGAGCGGGCCTATCACCGGGGAGCTGTTTTTT. Amino acid sequence: CASSPSGPITGELFF.

The CDR3 DNA is TGTGCCAGCAGCATTCCTGGACAGGGCCCAGACACCGGGGAGCTGTTTTTT. It is translated as CASSIPGQGPDTGELFF. This chain links TRBV9 with TRBJ2-2; 8 bases map to TRBD1. With 4 bases clipped from V and 3 bases from J, the junction kept 11 bases outside the gene matches. The CDR3 is made up of 17 amino acids. Germline CDR1 and CDR2: SGDLS and YYNGEE.

The V and J genes are TRBV27 and TRBJ1-2; D perhaps matches TRBD1 (6 bases). Germline lookup yields CDR1 MNHEY and CDR2 SMNVEV (reference sequence). V was cut by 5 bases and J by 4 bases, with 17 bases left in between. The CDR3 spans 15 residues. CDR3 in amino acids: CASSPLWTDTYGYTF. DNA of the CDR3: TGTGCCAGCAGTCCTCTCTGGACAGACACCTATGGCTACACCTTC.

This clone was seen a single time. The genes are TRBV5-1 and TRBJ2-5; D call uncertain. The germline V and J ends were trimmed by 7 bases and 0 bases, with 7 bases remaining between them. Germline CDR1 is SGHRS and CDR2 is YFSETQ. The CDR3 length is 12 residues. The CDR3 region has the DNA TGCGCCAGCTCTCAGAACCAAGAGACCCAGTACTTC. This codes for CASSQNQETQYF.